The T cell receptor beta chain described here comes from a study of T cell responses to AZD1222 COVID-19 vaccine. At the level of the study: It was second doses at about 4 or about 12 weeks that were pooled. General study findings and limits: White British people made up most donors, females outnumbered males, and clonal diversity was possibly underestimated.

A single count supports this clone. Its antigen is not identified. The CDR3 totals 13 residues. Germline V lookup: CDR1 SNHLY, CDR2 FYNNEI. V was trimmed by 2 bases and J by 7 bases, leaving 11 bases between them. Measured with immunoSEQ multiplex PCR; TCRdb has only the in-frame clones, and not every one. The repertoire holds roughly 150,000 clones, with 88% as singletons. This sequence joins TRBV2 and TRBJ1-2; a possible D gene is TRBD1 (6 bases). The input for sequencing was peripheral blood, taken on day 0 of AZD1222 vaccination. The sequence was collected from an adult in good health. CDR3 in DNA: TGTGCCAGCAGTGAAAACACAGGGATTGGCTACACCTTC. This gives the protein CASSENTGIGYTF.